A single sample gave rise to the 5 T cell receptor beta chains below, sequenced in a study of blood T cells in healthy people across ages (dated by TCRdb to between 2014 and 2016). The method behind the library was 5' RACE. The run used an Illumina HiSeq 2500. A second PCR of roughly 7 to 11 cycles was run with a J-beta primer mix and a sample-barcoded 5' primer. TCRdb passed the public sequencing reads through fastp at Q25 and MiXCR, retaining productive beta sequences. One record per CDR3 amino acid sequence lists the most common genes and DNA. A total of roughly 700,000 distinct CDR3 sequences appear in this sample, around 45% of them only once. 25% to 35% of the sample comes from the top ten. The sample was blood. These TCRs come from a woman in her sixties in good health.

The chain recombines TRBV5-1 with TRBJ1-2; D is uncertain. The CDR3 loop spans 16 amino acids. With 2 bases removed from V and 0 bases from J, the gap between germline ends came to 14 bases. CDR1 is SGHRS and CDR2 is YFSETQ in the germline V gene. The CDR3: CASSFGIPNPNYGYTF. The CDR3 DNA reads as TGCGCCAGCAGCTTCGGTATACCGAACCCTAACTATGGCTACACCTTC.

The chain couples TRBV20-1 to TRBJ2-1; D is ambiguous. Deletions cut 3 bases from V and 4 bases from J, with 16 bases between. Germline CDR1 DFQATT, CDR2 SNEGSKA (reference sequence). This CDR3 is 15 amino acids long. Here the CDR3 reads CSARDGRKPYNEQFF. The DNA of the CDR3 is TGCAGTGCTAGGGATGGTCGAAAACCTTACAATGAGCAGTTCTTC.

V and J are TRBV18 and TRBJ1-4; 7 bases map to TRBD1. Germline V lookup: CDR1 KGHSH, CDR2 LQKENI. CDR3 length: 14 amino acids. Germline trimming cut 4 bases from V and 8 bases from J; bases unmatched to any gene: 7. CDR3 in amino acids: CASSHGTAGEKLFF. The CDR3, as DNA: TGTGCCAGCTCACACGGGACAGCGGGCGAAAAACTGTTTTTT.

J is TRBJ2-5 and V is TRBV27, with unresolved D. Matching the DNA end better, TRBJ2-7 makes the J call doubtful. Germline CDR1 is MNHEY and CDR2 is SMNVEV (reference sequence). The CDR3 consists of 14 residues. The CDR3 is CASSFTASSYEQYF. CDR3 sequence (DNA): TGTGCCAGCAGTTTTACTGCATCCTCCTACGAGCAGTACTTC.

This clonotype was picked up many times. The DNA for the CDR3 is TGTGCCATCAATGGGGGAAACAATGAGCAGTTCTTC. Translated, it gives CAINGGNNEQFF. The chain combines TRBV10-3 with TRBJ2-1; TRBD1 or TRBD2 may be the D gene (5 bases each). V was cut by 7 bases and J by 5 bases, with 9 bases left in between. CDR3 length equals 12 residues. The germline CDR1 and CDR2 sequences are ENHRY and SYGVKD.